These 25 T cell receptor beta chains were all obtained from the same sample, sequenced in a study of regulatory dendritic cells for organ transplantation. Data came from immunoSEQ multiplex PCR; TCRdb stores just in-frame clones and leaves some out. This sample carries approximately 29,000 clones, approximately 78% of them seen once, and the ten largest clones take about 0.1%. The sample was naive CD4+ T cells from blood. Subset specified: CD45RA+ naive T cells. These receptors came from a human donor in good health.

The chain is built from TRBV5-4 and TRBJ1-1, with D tentatively TRBD1 (5 bases). The V gene's germline CDR1 is SGHNT and CDR2 YYREEE (reference sequence). CDR3 length equals 17 residues. The V and J ends lost 0 bases and 0 bases respectively, with 15 bases between them. Written as DNA, the CDR3 is TGTGCCAGCAGCTTGGGCGGGGTTGGGGGGATGAACACTGAAGCTTTCTTT. It yields the protein CASSLGGVGGMNTEAFF.

The chain carries TRBV5-1 and TRBJ2-6; the match to TRBD2 covers 7 bases. V trimming: 1 base; J trimming: 5 bases; junction bases outside the gene matches: 3. Germline V lookup: CDR1 SGHRS, CDR2 YFSETQ. The CDR3 totals 15 residues. CDR3 loop: CASSLSGARANVLTF. CDR3 sequence (DNA): TGCGCCAGCAGCTTGAGCGGGGCTCGGGCCAACGTCCTGACTTTC.

The chain uses TRBV29-1 and TRBJ1-5; TRBD1 might be the D (6 bases). From germline, CDR1 is SQVTM and CDR2 ANQGSEA. The germline V and J ends were trimmed by 6 bases and 5 bases, with 11 bases remaining between them. CDR3 length: 12 amino acids. CDR3: CSVGDTYQPQHF. CDR3 DNA sequence: TGCAGCGTCGGGGACACCTATCAGCCCCAGCATTTT.

The chain combines TRBV5-4 with TRBJ2-1; 7 nucleotides agree with TRBD2. Germline-derived CDR1 and CDR2 are SGHNT and YYREEE (reference sequence). The junction had 8 bases not matched to a gene; V was cut back by 2 bases and J by 6 bases. This CDR3 comprises 15 residues. CDR3 sequence (DNA): TGTGCCAGCAGCTTCAGTTTTGTAGCGGGCAATGAGCAGTTCTTC. The encoded protein is CASSFSFVAGNEQFF.

This sequence joins TRBV7-9 and TRBJ2-1; 9 nucleotides align to TRBD2. The CDR3 runs 15 residues. Germline trimming cut 5 bases from V and 1 base from J; bases unmatched to any gene: 3. CDR1 is SEHNR and CDR2 is FQNEAQ in the germline V gene (reference sequence). The CDR3 nucleotides read TGTGCCAGCAGCCCTAGCGGGGCATCCTACAATGAGCAGTTCTTC. Its translation is CASSPSGASYNEQFF.

The rearrangement joins TRBV2 to TRBJ1-4; the D is unclear. V lost 6 bases, J lost 8 bases, and 7 bases lay in between. CDR3 size: 11 residues. Germline lookup yields CDR1 SNHLY and CDR2 FYNNEI. DNA of the CDR3: TGTGCCAGCAGGAGGGCGGAAAAACTGTTTTTT. Its translation: CASRRAEKLFF.

The chain uses TRBV5-6 and TRBJ1-4; TRBD1 agrees at 9 bases. The CDR3 totals 14 residues. The trim removed 4 bases at V and 8 bases at J, leaving 6 bases unmatched. Germline V gives CDR1 SGHDT, CDR2 YYEEEE. The CDR3 DNA is TGTGCCAGCAGCAGGGACAGGGCAAACGAAAAACTGTTTTTT. Protein: CASSRDRANEKLFF.

The chain couples TRBV5-1 to TRBJ2-7, with D possibly matching TRBD1 (5 bases). Germline CDR1 reads SGHRS; CDR2 reads YFSETQ. V was trimmed by 0 bases and J by 7 bases, leaving 11 bases between them. The CDR3 runs to 13 residues. The CDR3 loop is CASSLEGRVEQYF. CDR3 DNA: TGCGCCAGCAGCTTGGAAGGCAGGGTGGAGCAGTACTTC.

This chain joins TRBV2 and TRBJ1-5; TRBD1 matches at 7 bases. The CDR3 sequence is 16 residues long. V lost 6 bases to trimming and J lost 6 bases; unmatched junction nucleotides: 14. Germline V CDR1 and CDR2: SNHLY, FYNNEI. The CDR3 protein is CASSRTGVGKTQPQHF. As DNA, the CDR3 is TGTGCCAGCAGCAGAACAGGGGTGGGGAAAACTCAGCCCCAGCATTTT.

The V call is TRBV19, the J call TRBJ2-2; the D gene is possibly TRBD1 (5 bases). Trimming pared 4 bases from V and 7 bases from J, leaving 10 bases between. CDR1 is LNHDA, CDR2 SQIVND, per germline (reference sequence). The CDR3 runs 13 residues. CDR3 in DNA: TGTGCCAGTAGTACAACAGGTTTCGGGGAGCTGTTTTTT. Protein product: CASSTTGFGELFF.

The V and J genes are TRBV7-8 and TRBJ1-1, with TRBD1 identical over 9 bases. Germline V CDR1 and CDR2: SGHVS, FQNEAQ. V dropped 3 bases and J dropped 3; count of bases not matched to a gene: 8. This CDR3 comprises 16 residues. The CDR3 coding sequence is TGTGCCAGCAGCTTGCGAACAGGGGGCACGGACACTGAAGCTTTCTTT. Translation gives CASSLRTGGTDTEAFF.

This rearrangement joins TRBV4-1 to TRBJ1-3, with 7 bases fitting TRBD1. Germline V gives CDR1 MGHRA, CDR2 YSYEKL. J was trimmed by 4 bases and V by 2 bases; bases with no gene match: 5. The CDR3 spans 15 residues. The CDR3: CASSQTGTAGNTIYF. The CDR3 region has the DNA TGCGCCAGCAGCCAAACTGGGACAGCAGGAAACACCATATATTTT.

The DNA of the CDR3 is TGTGCCAGCAGCGTACTATCTTCTTCTGGTGAAGCTTTCTTT. Translation gives CASSVLSSSGEAFF. The chain carries TRBV9 and TRBJ1-1; D unresolved. Germline values: CDR1 SGDLS, CDR2 YYNGEE. CDR3 length: 14 residues. Trimming removed 1 base from V and 7 bases from J, with 14 bases in between.

The genes are TRBV7-9 and TRBJ1-2; D unclear. CDR3 length equals 13 residues. The germline gives CDR1 SEHNR, CDR2 FQNEAQ (reference sequence). With 5 bases removed from V and 7 bases from J, the gap between germline ends came to 14 bases. The CDR3 DNA reads TGTGCCAGCAGCACACCCTCTAGCGGTGGCTACACCTTC. Residues: CASSTPSSGGYTF. The complete variable domain, with remaining parts taken from reference TRBV7-9 and TRBJ1-2, reads DTGVSQNPRHKITKRGQNVTFRCDPISEHNRLYWYRQTLGQGPEFLTYFQNEAQLEKSRLLSDRFSAERPKGSFSTLEIQRTEQGDSAMYLCASSTPSSGGYTFGSGTRLTVV.

The gene calls are TRBV5-8 and TRBJ2-6, with TRBD1 identical over 8 bases. Germline values: CDR1 SGHTS, CDR2 YDEGEE. The CDR3 has 17 residues. V lost 0 bases to trimming and J lost 2 bases; unmatched junction nucleotides: 4. This chain's CDR3 is CASSLETGVAGANVLTF. CDR3 nucleotides: TGTGCCAGCAGCTTGGAGACAGGGGTAGCTGGGGCCAACGTCCTGACTTTC.

CDR3 in DNA: TGCGCCAGCAGCGTTAACAGAGAGAACACTGAAGCTTTCTTT. This gives the protein CASSVNRENTEAFF. The chain has TRBV5-1 and TRBJ1-1, with D uncertain. Looked up from germline, CDR1 is SGHRS and CDR2 is YFSETQ. Deletions cut 4 bases from V and 1 base from J, with 11 bases between. This CDR3 is 14 amino acids long.

The genes are TRBV7-9 and TRBJ2-3, with D tentatively TRBD2 (5 bases). Trimming shortened V by 6 bases and J by 6 bases, and 16 bases separated the two germline ends. This CDR3 has 14 residues. Looked up from germline, CDR1 is SEHNR and CDR2 is FQNEAQ (reference sequence). CDR3 region: CASSERAVGDTQYF. Written as DNA, the CDR3 is TGTGCCAGCAGTGAGAGGGCGGTCGGGGATACGCAGTATTTT.

The chain employs TRBV18 and TRBJ1-5; 9 bases map to TRBD1. Germline V gives CDR1 KGHSH, CDR2 LQKENI. J gave up 2 bases and V 1 base, and 9 bases lay outside the gene matches. The CDR3 is made up of 18 amino acids. The CDR3 nucleotides are TGTGCCAGCTCACCACAAGCACAGGGGGCGTACGGCAATCAGCCCCAGCATTTT. Translated, it gives CASSPQAQGAYGNQPQHF.

The V and J genes are TRBV7-2 and TRBJ1-1, with TRBD1 as a possible D gene (5 bases). The germline CDR1 and CDR2 sequences are SGHTA and FQGNSA. V was trimmed by 4 bases and J by 8 bases, leaving 11 bases between them. This CDR3 contains 12 residues. This CDR3 reads CASSSVRQEAFF. The CDR3 nucleotides read TGTGCCAGCAGCTCGGTGCGACAGGAAGCTTTCTTT.

The chain links TRBV6-5 to TRBJ1-1; TRBD1 matches 8 bases. Germline CDR1 and CDR2: MNHEY and SVGAGI. The ends lost 11 bases at V and 3 bases at J; junction bases unmatched: 8. The CDR3 sequence is 13 residues long. CDR3 amino acids: CACRTGRDTEAFF. CDR3 nucleotides: TGTGCCTGCCGGACAGGGAGGGACACTGAAGCTTTCTTT.

V gene TRBV7-2 combines with J gene TRBJ1-5; TRBD1 might be the D (6 bases). Germline V CDR1 and CDR2: SGHTA, FQGNSA. The germline V and J ends were trimmed by 1 base and 9 bases, with 7 bases remaining between them. This CDR3 region has 12 residues. Written as DNA, the CDR3 is TGTGCCAGCAGCTTAGGGGGGCGGCCCCAGCATTTT. This sequence encodes CASSLGGRPQHF.

The chain employs TRBV5-4 and TRBJ2-2; the match to TRBD2 covers 15 bases. V lost 0 bases and J lost 4; bases outside the gene matches: 1. Germline-derived CDR1 and CDR2 are SGHNT and YYREEE (reference sequence). CDR3 length: 17 amino acids. CDR3 sequence (DNA): TGTGCCAGCAGCTTGGCGGGACTAGCGGGGGGCACCGGGGAGCTGTTTTTT. Residues: CASSLAGLAGGTGELFF.

The rearrangement joins TRBV9 to TRBJ2-3; TRBD2 aligns across 13 bases. Germline CDR1 is SGDLS and CDR2 is YYNGEE. Trimming took 2 bases from V and 1 from J; bases not matched to a gene: 4. The CDR3 consists of 17 residues. The CDR3 coding sequence is TGTGCCAGCAGCGTTGGGACTAGCGGGACCCGCACAGATACGCAGTATTTT. Translated, it gives CASSVGTSGTRTDTQYF.

J is TRBJ2-5 and V is TRBV4-1, with D possibly TRBD1 on 6 matching bases. With 0 bases removed from V and 5 bases from J, the gap between germline ends came to 13 bases. Germline CDR1 MGHRA, CDR2 YSYEKL. The CDR3 covers 15 residues. The CDR3 nucleotides are TGCGCCAGCAGCCAAGAAGGAACAGGGATTGAGACCCAGTACTTC. It is translated as CASSQEGTGIETQYF.

The J gene is TRBJ2-3, the V gene TRBV9; 8 bases are a match to TRBD2. The CDR3 is 18 residues long. J was trimmed by 0 bases and V by 0 bases; bases with no gene match: 9. The germline V gene has CDR1 SGDLS and CDR2 YYNGEE. The CDR3, as DNA: TGTGCCAGCAGCGTAGTCGAATCCATAGCGGGGAGCACAGATACGCAGTATTTT. It specifies CASSVVESIAGSTDTQYF. The full variable domain, with the rest looked up from reference TRBV9 and TRBJ2-3, is DSGVTQTPKHLITATGQRVTLRCSPRSGDLSVYWYQQSLDQGLQFLIQYYNGEERAKGNILERFSAQQFPDLHSELNLSSLELGDSALYFCASSVVESIAGSTDTQYFGPGTRLTVL.